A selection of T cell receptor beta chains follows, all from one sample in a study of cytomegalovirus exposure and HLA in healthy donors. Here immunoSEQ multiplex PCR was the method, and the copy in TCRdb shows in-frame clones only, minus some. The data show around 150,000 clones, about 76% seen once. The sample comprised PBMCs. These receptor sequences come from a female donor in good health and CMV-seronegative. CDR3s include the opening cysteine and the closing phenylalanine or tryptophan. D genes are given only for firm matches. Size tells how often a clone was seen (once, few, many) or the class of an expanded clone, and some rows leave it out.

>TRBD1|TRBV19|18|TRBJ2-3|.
CASSFLGTGGPGTDTQYF
TGTGCCAGTAGTTTCCTAGGGACAGGGGGGCCAGGAACAGATACGCAGTATTTT
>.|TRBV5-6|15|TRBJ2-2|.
CASSPDRLDTGELFF
TGTGCCAGCAGCCCGGACAGATTGGATACCGGGGAGCTGTTTTTT
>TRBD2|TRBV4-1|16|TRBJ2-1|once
CASSRATSGTYNEQFF
TGCGCCAGCAGCCGGGCAACTAGCGGGACCTACAATGAGCAGTTCTTC
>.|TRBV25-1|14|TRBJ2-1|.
CASTPGGPFNEQFF
TGTGCCAGCACCCCGGGCGGGCCGTTCAATGAGCAGTTCTTC
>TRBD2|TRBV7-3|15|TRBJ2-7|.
CASSRWASGRGEQYF
TGTGCCAGCAGCCGCTGGGCTAGCGGGAGGGGCGAGCAGTACTTC
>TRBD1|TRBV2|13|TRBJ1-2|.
CASIGQGIGGYTF
TGTGCCAGCATTGGACAGGGGATAGGTGGCTACACCTTC
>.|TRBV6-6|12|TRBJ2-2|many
CASRGDTGELFF
TGTGCCAGCAGAGGAGACACCGGGGAGCTGTTTTTT
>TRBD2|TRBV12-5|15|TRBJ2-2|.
CASGNSGGNTGELFF
TGTGCTAGTGGCAATAGCGGGGGGAACACCGGGGAGCTGTTTTTT
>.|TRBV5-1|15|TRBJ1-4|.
CASSPGSSTNEKLFF
TGCGCCAGCAGCCCCGGGTCCTCAACTAATGAAAAACTGTTTTTT
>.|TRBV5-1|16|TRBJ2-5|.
CASSFEGYPVQETQYF
TGCGCCAGCAGCTTTGAGGGTTACCCCGTTCAAGAGACCCAGTACTTC
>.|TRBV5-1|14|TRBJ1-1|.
CASSFTALDTEAFF
TGCGCCAGCAGCTTTACAGCTCTCGACACTGAAGCTTTCTTT